This TCR beta chain comes out of a study of T cell responses to AZD1222 COVID-19 vaccine. Across the whole study: Whether given at about 4 or about 12 weeks, second doses were pooled.

Study-level points and caveats: A mostly white British donor set with more females was recruited, and clonal diversity was possibly underestimated. The peak T cell response came first, and repertoires were sampled only after it. Seropositive at baseline were only 5 to 7 AZD1222 recipients.

A remark on this clone: Its antigen remains unidentified.

The germline V gene encodes CDR1 SGHTA and CDR2 FQGNSA. The V gene lost 1 base and the J gene lost 5 bases, with 14 bases spanning the gap. The CDR3 covers 15 residues. TCRdb's copy holds only in-frame clones and misses some; the assay was immunoSEQ multiplex PCR. The sample has 140,000 to 150,000 clones, roughly 91% seen once. Source: peripheral blood, taken on day 0 of AZD1222 vaccination. The V and J genes are TRBV7-2 and TRBJ2-5, with a tentative D call TRBD2 (6 bases). The clonotype was recovered from an adult in good health. The CDR3 nucleotides are TGTGCCAGCAGCTTAGAGTCGGCGGGGCGGGAGACCCAGTACTTC. It codes for CASSLESAGRETQYF.